These 15 T cell receptor beta chains were sequenced from one sample in a study of blood T cell repertoires in COVID-19. Clones were sequenced by immunoSEQ multiplex PCR, and TCRdb holds only the in-frame ones, with some missing. The profile shows 25,000 to 35,000 clones, roughly 80% of them singletons. Sequencing used peripheral blood. The source of these receptors is a woman aged 80 or older with acute or convalescent COVID-19.

The genes are TRBV27 and TRBJ2-7; D ambiguous. The germline CDR1 and CDR2 sequences are MNHEY and SMNVEV (reference sequence). Trimming pared 2 bases from V and 2 bases from J, leaving 7 bases between. The CDR3 is made up of 13 amino acids. CDR3 residues: CASSLRTAYEQYF. As DNA, the CDR3 is TGTGCCAGCAGTTTACGCACAGCCTACGAGCAGTACTTC.

This chain links TRBV15 with TRBJ2-1; D uncertain. The germline V gene encodes CDR1 LNHNV and CDR2 YYDKDF (reference sequence). CDR3 length equals 14 residues. The V end was cut by 0 bases, the J end by 6 bases, with 9 bases between. CDR3 sequence reads: CATSRDIAGNEQFF. CDR3 nucleotide sequence: TGTGCCACCAGCAGAGATATAGCCGGCAATGAGCAGTTCTTC.

The chain joins TRBV7-2 to TRBJ1-2; 7 bases match TRBD1. CDR3 length equals 13 residues. With V trimmed by 5 bases and J by 3 bases, 3 bases remained unmatched. CDR1 and CDR2 (germline): SGHTA, FQGNSA. The CDR3 DNA reads TGTGCCAGCAGCCGAGACAGGGACTATGGCTACACCTTC. Amino acids: CASSRDRDYGYTF.

The chain couples TRBV6-5 to TRBJ2-3; tentatively, D is TRBD2 (5 bases). Germline CDR1 MNHEY, CDR2 SVGAGI. CDR3 length: 14 residues. Trimming pared 7 bases from V and 4 bases from J, leaving 15 bases between. The CDR3 DNA sequence: TGTGCCAGCACTCGAGGGAACAAGGCAGATACGCAGTATTTT. Residues: CASTRGNKADTQYF.

This chain joins TRBV4-2 and TRBJ2-5; maybe TRBD2 (7 bases). Trimming removed 0 bases at V and 7 bases at J, with 21 bases between. The CDR3 totals 17 residues. The germline gives CDR1 LGHNA, CDR2 YNFKEQ. For the CDR3, the DNA is TGTGCCAGCAGCCAAGATATCACGGGGGCCCCGGGGGGGACCCAGTACTTC. Residues: CASSQDITGAPGGTQYF.

V gene TRBV28 combines with J gene TRBJ1-2; D is possibly TRBD1 (6 bases). The CDR3 has 15 residues. Germline CDR1 reads MDHEN; CDR2 reads SYDVKM. Trimming took 4 bases from V and 6 from J, leaving 18 bases between them. Here the CDR3 reads CASSSQGKGLDGYTF. CDR3 nucleotides: TGTGCCAGCAGTTCTCAGGGGAAGGGATTGGATGGCTACACCTTC.

This clone showed up just once. The chain has TRBV6-2 or TRBV6-3 and TRBJ2-5, with 8 positions matching TRBD2. The CDR3 length is 16 residues. Trimming at V came to 5 bases and at J to 4 bases, leaving 12 bases not matched to a gene. Per germline, CDR1 MNHEY and CDR2 SVGEGT. CDR3 amino acids: CASSTPATSGRETQYF. The CDR3 DNA reads TGTGCCAGCAGTACCCCTGCTACTAGCGGTCGAGAGACCCAGTACTTC.

In this sample, this clone turned up once. This chain links TRBV5-1 with TRBJ1-2; D possibly corresponds to TRBD1 (6 bases). The CDR3 length is 15 residues. Trimming removed 4 bases from V and 8 bases from J, with 21 bases in between. Looked up from germline, CDR1 is SGHRS and CDR2 is YFSETQ. CDR3 protein: CASSVISTGPGGYTF. CDR3 DNA sequence: TGCGCCAGCAGCGTTATTTCGACAGGCCCGGGAGGCTACACCTTC.

This chain joins TRBV13 and TRBJ1-1; 7 bases agree with TRBD1. After removal of 0 bases from V and 4 bases from J, the junction contained 2 bases not matched to a gene. CDR3 length: 14 residues. Germline lookup yields CDR1 PRHDT and CDR2 FYEKMQ (reference sequence). CDR3: CASSLGDRLTEAFF. The DNA of the CDR3 is TGTGCCAGCAGCTTAGGGGACAGGCTCACTGAAGCTTTCTTT.

V usage is TRBV7-9 and J usage is TRBJ2-7, with a possible D match to TRBD1 (6 bases). V was pared by 5 bases and J by 6 bases, with 20 bases between. CDR1 SEHNR and CDR2 FQNEAQ come from the germline V gene (reference sequence). The CDR3 contains 15 residues. The CDR3 nucleotides are TGTGCCAGCAGCCGGGGTGGGGCGGCAGGGGCCGAGCAGTACTTC. Protein product: CASSRGGAAGAEQYF.

This clone was counted only a few times. The chain combines TRBV2 with TRBJ1-3, with D hard to call. Trimming removed 6 bases from V and 1 base from J, with 10 bases in between. Germline loops: CDR1 SNHLY, CDR2 FYNNEI. The CDR3 covers 14 residues. The CDR3 region has the DNA TGTGCCAGCAGCCCCACAGTGTCTGGAAACACCATATATTTT. This gives the protein CASSPTVSGNTIYF.

The chain has TRBV28 and TRBJ1-2, with TRBD1 matching over 7 bases. Germline loops: CDR1 MDHEN, CDR2 SYDVKM. The junction had 5 bases not matched to a gene; V was cut back by 5 bases and J by 8 bases. The CDR3 totals 12 residues. The CDR3 reads CASSRQGGGYTF. CDR3 coding DNA: TGTGCCAGCAGTCGACAGGGAGGCGGCTACACCTTC.

This rearrangement joins TRBV19 to TRBJ1-6; 7 nucleotides match TRBD1. Germline-derived CDR1 and CDR2 are LNHDA and SQIVND (reference sequence). This CDR3 comprises 14 residues. With 5 bases clipped from V and 7 bases from J, the junction kept 5 bases outside the gene matches. In DNA, the CDR3 is TGTGCCAGTAGTTTAGGGACAGTGAATTCACCCCTCCACTTT. Protein product: CASSLGTVNSPLHF.

This clone was counted a single time. The chain has TRBV2 and TRBJ1-2; 8 nucleotides match TRBD1. V shed 6 bases, J shed 6 bases, and the junction held 6 bases outside the gene matches. The CDR3 sequence is 13 residues long. The germline V gene encodes CDR1 SNHLY and CDR2 FYNNEI. The CDR3 nucleotides are TGTGCCAGCAGGACGACAGGGGTCGATGGCTACACCTTC. Its translation is CASRTTGVDGYTF.

The chain links TRBV5-4 to TRBJ1-1, with a tentative D call TRBD1 (5 bases). Per germline, CDR1 SGHNT and CDR2 YYREEE (reference sequence). V was trimmed by 0 bases and J by 4 bases, leaving 13 bases between them. This CDR3 region has 15 residues. CDR3 DNA: TGTGCCAGCAGCTTGGGGCCGGGGGAGGTCACTGAAGCTTTCTTT. Its translation is CASSLGPGEVTEAFF.